This T cell receptor (beta chain) was observed in a study of T cell repertoires in cytomegalovirus infection. Overall study: Well-studied HLA-B-restricted epitopes and recently identified HLA-C-restricted epitopes of CMV were both used in the study. Both a matching HLA type and CMV infection were indicated by public TCR beta signatures.

This clonotype was observed a handful of times. The antigen is unknown. Germline values: CDR1 MNHEY, CDR2 SVGEGT. Trimming took 4 bases from V and 6 from J; bases not matched to a gene: 7. The CDR3 has 14 amino acids. Using its own MiXCR run on the reads, TCRdb lists one record per CDR3 protein. The sample holds about 900,000 distinct CDR3 sequences, around 30% seen once. General observations from the study: There were carriers of CMV plus the relevant HLA, and cumulative public TCR beta family frequency identified them. HLA-C-restricted, CMV-specific TCR beta clonotypes were dominant ex vivo.

This sample comprised cultured CD8+ T cells from PBMCs, obtained from culture after CMV antigen stimulation. This clonotype was obtained from a human donor in good health (CMV status not recorded). Some clones in this sample may be carry-over from other donors' samples. The chain employs TRBV6-2 or TRBV6-3 and TRBJ1-1; 8 bases fit TRBD1. The CDR3 region is CASSSDRGLSEAFF. The CDR3 region has the DNA TGTGCCAGCAGTTCCGACAGGGGTTTATCTGAAGCTTTCTTT.